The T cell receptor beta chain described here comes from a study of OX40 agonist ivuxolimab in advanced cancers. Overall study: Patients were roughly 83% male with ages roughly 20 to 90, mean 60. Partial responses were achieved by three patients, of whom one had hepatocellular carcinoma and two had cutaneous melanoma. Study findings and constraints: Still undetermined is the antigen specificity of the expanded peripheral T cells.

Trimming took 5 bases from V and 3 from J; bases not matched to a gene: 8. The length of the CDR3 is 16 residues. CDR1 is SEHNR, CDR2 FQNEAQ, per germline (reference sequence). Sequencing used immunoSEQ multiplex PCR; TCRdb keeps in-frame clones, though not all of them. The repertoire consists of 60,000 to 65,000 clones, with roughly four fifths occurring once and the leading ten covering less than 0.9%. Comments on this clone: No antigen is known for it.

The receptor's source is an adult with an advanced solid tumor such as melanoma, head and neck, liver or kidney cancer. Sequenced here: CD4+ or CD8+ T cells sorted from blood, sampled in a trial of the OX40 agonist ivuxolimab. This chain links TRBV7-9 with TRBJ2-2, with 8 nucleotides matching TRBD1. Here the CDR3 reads CASSRTRGPDTGELFF. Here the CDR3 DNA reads TGTGCCAGCAGCCGGACCAGGGGGCCGGACACCGGGGAGCTGTTTTTT.